One and the same sample provided the 27 T cell receptor beta chains below, sequenced in a study of ipilimumab plus nivolumab after autologous stem cell transplantation. TCRdb keeps only in-frame clones here, not all; method: immunoSEQ multiplex PCR. The data contain fewer than 95,000 clones, 83% of them singletons. This specimen consisted of PBMCs, obtained in a trial of ipilimumab plus nivolumab as post-transplant consolidation. These receptors came from a male donor with diffuse large B-cell lymphoma.

The chain is built from TRBV18 and TRBJ2-3; 7 bases agree with TRBD2. Germline CDR1 KGHSH, CDR2 LQKENI. The CDR3 has 16 residues. V was pared by 2 bases and J by 0 bases, with 5 bases of the junction left unmatched. This CDR3 is CASSPSLAASTDTQYF. The CDR3 region has the DNA TGTGCCAGCTCACCATCCCTAGCGGCTAGCACAGATACGCAGTATTTT.

J is TRBJ1-1 and V is TRBV6-5; possible D gene TRBD1, 6 bases. This CDR3 spans 14 amino acids. The V gene's germline CDR1 is MNHEY and CDR2 SVGAGI. Trimming pared 5 bases from V and 5 bases from J, leaving 15 bases between. CDR3 region: CASSVLGGRTEAFF. The CDR3 DNA sequence: TGTGCCAGCAGTGTGCTTGGGGGGCGAACTGAAGCTTTCTTT.

The rearrangement uses TRBV5-8 and TRBJ1-2; D is ambiguous. The length of the CDR3 is 12 residues. The V and J ends lost 4 bases and 4 bases respectively, with 8 bases between them. Germline V lookup: CDR1 SGHTS, CDR2 YDEGEE. The CDR3 reads CASSRTGYGYTF. The CDR3, as DNA: TGTGCCAGCAGCCGGACGGGCTATGGCTACACCTTC.

V usage is TRBV19 and J usage is TRBJ1-1; 8 bases are shared with TRBD1. Germline V gene data show CDR1 as LNHDA and CDR2 as SQIVND (reference sequence). The CDR3 covers 13 residues. Trimming removed 6 bases from V and 4 bases from J; junction bases left unmatched: 4. Here the CDR3 DNA reads TGTGCCAGTAGAGGACAGGGTGGCACTGAAGCTTTCTTT. It codes for CASRGQGGTEAFF.

In this sample, this clone turned up a few times. V and J are TRBV19 and TRBJ1-2; D remains unclear. Trimming removed 6 bases from V and 3 bases from J, with 8 bases in between. The CDR3 has 12 amino acids. Germline CDR1 and CDR2: LNHDA and SQIVND (reference sequence). Here the CDR3 DNA reads TGTGCCAGTAGGGAAAGTTACTATGGCTACACCTTC. It specifies CASRESYYGYTF.

This clone was counted between two and nine times. The rearrangement uses TRBV19 and TRBJ1-5; TRBD1 is a possible D gene (5 bases). CDR3 length: 14 residues. Looked up from germline, CDR1 is LNHDA and CDR2 is SQIVND (reference sequence). Trimming pared 7 bases from V and 3 bases from J, leaving 13 bases between. The CDR3 spells CASMGDPTNQPQHF. DNA for the CDR3: TGTGCCAGTATGGGGGACCCCACCAATCAGCCCCAGCATTTT.

CDR3 amino acids: CASSLGLSVRGNYGYTF. CDR3 sequence (DNA): TGTGCCAGCAGCTTAGGTCTATCGGTCAGGGGAAACTATGGCTACACCTTC. The chain links TRBV7-2 to TRBJ1-2; TRBD1 might be the D (6 bases). Germline lookup yields CDR1 SGHTA and CDR2 FQGNSA. This CDR3 contains 17 residues. V was trimmed by 1 base and J by 2 bases, leaving 17 bases between them.

The chain couples TRBV2 to TRBJ2-1; 8 bases fit TRBD2. Trimming removed 10 bases from V and 4 bases from J; junction bases left unmatched: 9. Germline CDR1 and CDR2: SNHLY and FYNNEI. This CDR3 has 14 amino acids. The CDR3 DNA sequence: TGTGCCACTCGGGGCTTAGCGGGGTACAATGAGCAGTTCTTC. Protein product: CATRGLAGYNEQFF.

CDR3 nucleotides: TGTGCCAGCAGTGAATCAGGGGGCGGGAATTCACCCCTCCACTTT. Protein: CASSESGGGNSPLHF. The V and J genes are TRBV25-1 and TRBJ1-6; 8 bases match TRBD1. CDR1 and CDR2 (germline): MGHDK, SYGVNS. The V segment lost 1 base and the J segment 7 bases; nucleotides outside the gene matches: 3. This CDR3 region has 15 residues.

This clone was observed a handful of times. The chain has TRBV9 and TRBJ1-1; D gene unclear. CDR1 and CDR2 from the germline V gene are SGDLS and YYNGEE. The CDR3 is 15 amino acids. The V end was cut by 0 bases, the J end by 1 base, with 10 bases between. CDR3 sequence: CASSVGRNTNTEAFF. The CDR3 coding sequence is TGTGCCAGCAGCGTAGGACGGAATACGAACACTGAAGCTTTCTTT.

The genes are TRBV6-1 and TRBJ2-3, with D uncertain. Germline V gene data show CDR1 as MNHNS and CDR2 as SASEGT. Trimming removed 3 bases at V and 0 bases at J, with 13 bases between. This CDR3 region has 16 residues. The CDR3 is CASSDPTRSSTDTQYF. The CDR3 DNA sequence: TGTGCCAGCAGTGATCCGACTCGCTCTAGCACAGATACGCAGTATTTT.

The chain has TRBV7-9 and TRBJ2-1, with 8 bases that match TRBD2. V shed 5 bases and J 4 bases; nucleotides not matched to a gene: 7. The CDR3 is made up of 15 amino acids. CDR1 is SEHNR, CDR2 FQNEAQ, per germline (reference sequence). CDR3: CASSPLSGGYNEQFF. The DNA of the CDR3 is TGTGCCAGCAGCCCTCTAAGCGGGGGATACAATGAGCAGTTCTTC.

The DNA for the CDR3 is TGCGCCAGCCGAGGACTAGCGGGGGAGATGAGCTCCTACAATGAGCAGTTCTTC. It encodes CASRGLAGEMSSYNEQFF. The chain recombines TRBV10-2 with TRBJ2-1; 13 nucleotides match TRBD2. V was clipped by 8 bases and J by 0 bases; unmatched bases: 10. Germline CDR1 is WSHSY and CDR2 is SAAADI. This CDR3 has 18 residues.

For the CDR3, the DNA is TGTGCCAGCAAGGGGGTCCCCACAGATACGCAGTATTTT. It encodes CASKGVPTDTQYF. This chain connects TRBV27 to TRBJ2-3; a weak D match, TRBD1 (6 bases). The V gene lost 7 bases and the J gene lost 2 bases, with 10 bases spanning the gap. The germline V gene has CDR1 MNHEY and CDR2 SMNVEV (reference sequence). This CDR3 spans 13 amino acids.

J is TRBJ2-5 and V is TRBV6-5; D ambiguous. CDR3 size: 11 residues. Trimming stripped 6 bases from V and 5 bases from J, with 7 bases between. Germline V lookup: CDR1 MNHEY, CDR2 SVGAGI. CDR3: CASRALETQYF. The CDR3 region has the DNA TGTGCCAGCAGGGCGCTGGAGACCCAGTACTTC.

The rearrangement uses TRBV19 and TRBJ1-5; the D gene is possibly TRBD1 (5 bases). CDR1 and CDR2 (germline): LNHDA, SQIVND (reference sequence). The ends were cut back, 6 bases at V and 9 bases at J, with 24 bases in the middle. This CDR3 region has 16 residues. The CDR3, as DNA: TGTGCCAGTAGCACGAAGTCGGGACTCCCTTGGGGGCCCCAGCATTTT. It is translated as CASSTKSGLPWGPQHF.

This chain joins TRBV21-1 and TRBJ2-2; TRBD2 is the table's D call, not checked against the DNA. TRBV21-1 has pseudogene status. The CDR3 runs to 12 residues. The CDR3 is CASGSTTGELFF. In DNA form, the CDR3 reads TGTGCCAGCGGGAGTACCACCGGGGAGCTGTTTTTT.

The V gene is TRBV11-1, the J gene TRBJ2-3; possibly TRBD1 for D (6 bases). This CDR3 has 15 residues. The V gene lost 3 bases and the J gene lost 2 bases, with 12 bases spanning the gap. Germline CDR1 is SGHAT and CDR2 is FQDESV (reference sequence). In DNA form, the CDR3 reads TGTGCCAGCAGCTTCCTCAGACAGGACACAGATACGCAGTATTTT. Its translation: CASSFLRQDTDTQYF.

Remarks on this clone: Other DNA sequences in this specimen translate into the identical CDR3. CDR3 sequence (DNA): TGTGCCAGCAGCTTACCACCCCAAGAGACCCAGTACTTC. This encodes CASSLPPQETQYF. The V gene is TRBV7-2, the J gene TRBJ2-5; D is ambiguous. Germline V gene lookup returns CDR1 SGHTA and CDR2 FQGNSA. The CDR3 extends over 13 amino acids. The ends were cut back, 2 bases at V and 1 base at J, with 5 bases in the middle.

The genes are TRBV2 and TRBJ1-5; 10 bases line up with TRBD1. The CDR3 is made up of 15 amino acids. The V gene's germline CDR1 is SNHLY and CDR2 FYNNEI. After removal of 6 bases from V and 4 bases from J, the junction contained 6 bases not matched to a gene. The CDR3 region is CASSPGTGANQPQHF. The CDR3, as DNA: TGTGCCAGCAGCCCCGGGACAGGGGCGAATCAGCCCCAGCATTTT.

This chain links TRBV27 with TRBJ2-7; D is ambiguous. Germline-derived CDR1 and CDR2 are MNHEY and SMNVEV (reference sequence). This CDR3 has 17 residues. V lost 5 bases and J lost 3, with 23 bases in between. CDR3 residues: CASSPLSGNAAHYEQYF. The CDR3 nucleotides read TGTGCCAGCAGTCCCCTCTCCGGTAATGCAGCTCACTACGAGCAGTACTTC.

CDR3 bases: TGTGCCAGTAGTGTGGGGGACAAACAAGAGACCCAGTACTTC. Protein product: CASSVGDKQETQYF. J is TRBJ2-5 and V is TRBV19; possibly TRBD1 for D (6 bases). This CDR3 comprises 14 residues. V was shortened by 5 bases and J by 2 bases, with 12 bases between the two germline ends. CDR1 is LNHDA, CDR2 SQIVND, per germline (reference sequence). Using reference TRBV19 and TRBJ2-5 for the parts outside the CDR3, the full variable domain is DGGITQSPKYLFRKEGQNVTLSCEQNLNHDAMYWYRQDPGQGLRLIYYSQIVNDFQKGDIAEGYSVSREKKESFPLTVTSAQKNPTAFYLCASSVGDKQETQYFGPGTRLLVL.

The V and J genes are TRBV2 and TRBJ2-7, with unresolved D. V lost 7 bases and J lost 0, with 10 bases in between. The germline gives CDR1 SNHLY, CDR2 FYNNEI. CDR3 length equals 13 residues. DNA for the CDR3: TGTGCCAGCATGGCCTACAGCTCCTACGAGCAGTACTTC. This sequence encodes CASMAYSSYEQYF.

The chain recombines TRBV2 with TRBJ2-1, with D possibly being TRBD2 (6 bases). The CDR3 spans 15 residues. The germline CDR1 and CDR2 sequences are SNHLY and FYNNEI. V lost 5 bases and J lost 5, with 16 bases in between. CDR3 sequence (DNA): TGTGCCAGCAGTCCTTTGACTAGACCCGACAATGAGCAGTTCTTC. It encodes CASSPLTRPDNEQFF.

The chain joins TRBV30 to TRBJ1-2; no reliable D call. Germline values: CDR1 GTSNPN, CDR2 SVGIG (reference sequence). This CDR3 contains 15 residues. V shed 3 bases and J shed 0 bases, with 14 bases lying between them. The DNA of the CDR3 is TGTGCCTGGAGCGCCGGGGATCTAGCTAACTATGGCTACACCTTC. Its protein is CAWSAGDLANYGYTF.

The rearrangement uses TRBV5-1 and TRBJ2-1, with D tentatively TRBD2 (6 bases). V was shortened by 0 bases and J by 6 bases, with 7 bases between the two germline ends. The CDR3 is 13 amino acids. Germline loops: CDR1 SGHRS, CDR2 YFSETQ. CDR3 amino acids: CASSLGTINEQFF. The CDR3 DNA sequence: TGCGCCAGCAGCTTGGGGACTATCAATGAGCAGTTCTTC.

This rearrangement joins TRBV5-1 to TRBJ2-2; 11 bases fit TRBD1. Germline assignment: CDR1 SGHRS and CDR2 YFSETQ. The V gene end was trimmed by 9 bases and the J gene end by 7 bases; junction bases not matched to a gene: 8. The CDR3 sequence is 14 residues long. The CDR3 DNA reads as TGCGCCATCGGGACAGGGGGGCGGGGCGGGGAGCTGTTTTTT. It translates to CAIGTGGRGGELFF. The full variable domain, in which reference TRBV5-1 and TRBJ2-2 provide the parts outside the CDR3, is KAGVTQTPRYLIKTRGQQVTLSCSPISGHRSVSWYQQTPGQGLQFLFEYFSETQRNKGNFPGRFSGRQFSNSRSEMNVSTLELGDSALYLCAIGTGGRGGELFFGEGSRLTVL.